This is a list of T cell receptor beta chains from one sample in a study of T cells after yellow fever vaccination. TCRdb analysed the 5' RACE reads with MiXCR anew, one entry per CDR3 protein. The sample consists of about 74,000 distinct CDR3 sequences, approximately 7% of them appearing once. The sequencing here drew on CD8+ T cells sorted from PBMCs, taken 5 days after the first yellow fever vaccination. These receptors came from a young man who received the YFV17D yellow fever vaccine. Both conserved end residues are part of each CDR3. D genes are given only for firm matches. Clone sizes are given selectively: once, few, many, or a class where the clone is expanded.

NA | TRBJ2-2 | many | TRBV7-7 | CASSLSRTPGELFF | TGTGCCAGCAGCTTATCGCGAACACCCGGGGAGCTGTTTTTT
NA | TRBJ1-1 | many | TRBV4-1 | CASSQENPRRGTEAFF | TGCGCCAGCAGCCAAGAAAACCCCCGCCGCGGCACTGAAGCTTTCTTT
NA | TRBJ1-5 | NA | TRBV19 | CASSHTGFNQPQHF | TGTGCCAGTAGCCATACAGGCTTCAATCAGCCCCAGCATTTT
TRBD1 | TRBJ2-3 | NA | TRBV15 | CATSRAYGTGADTQYF | TGTGCCACCAGCAGAGCTTATGGGACAGGGGCAGATACGCAGTATTTT
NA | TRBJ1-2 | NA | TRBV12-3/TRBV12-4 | CASFHPNYYGYTF | TGTGCCAGCTTTCACCCCAATTATTATGGCTACACCTTC
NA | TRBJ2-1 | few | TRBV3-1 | CASSLRGPVHPNEQFF | TGTGCCAGCAGCCTGAGGGGCCCGGTTCATCCCAATGAGCAGTTCTTC
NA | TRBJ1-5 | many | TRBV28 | CASSLAGYSNQPQHF | TGTGCCAGCAGTTTAGCAGGGTATAGCAATCAGCCCCAGCATTTT
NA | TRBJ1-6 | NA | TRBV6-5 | CASSYSQENSPLHF | TGTGCCAGCAGTTACAGCCAGGAAAATTCACCCCTCCACTTT
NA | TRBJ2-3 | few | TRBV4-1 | CASGLVRQSTDTQYF | TGCGCCAGCGGATTAGTGCGACAGAGCACAGATACGCAGTATTTT
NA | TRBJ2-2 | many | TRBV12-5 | CASGFWEFDGELFF | TGTGCTAGTGGTTTTTGGGAATTTGACGGGGAGCTGTTTTTT